A selection of T cell receptor beta chains follows, all from one sample in a study of shared clonotypes between healthy human individuals. Clones were read by immunoSEQ multiplex PCR, and TCRdb kept only the in-frame ones, dropping some. The sample has around 1.9 million clones; more than 85% are singletons. The specimen sequenced was naive CD8+ T cells from PBMCs. Receptors were obtained from a man aged 18 to 29 in good health. Some clones in this sample may be carry-over from other donors' samples. CDR3s include the opening cysteine and the closing phenylalanine or tryptophan. The order of the fields is D gene, clone size, J gene, V gene, CDR3 DNA, CDR3 protein. The D gene is left open where the match is weak. For some rows the clone size is stated as once, few or many, or as a class when expanded; others skip it.

d_call: TRBD2
clone_size: once
j_call: TRBJ2-3
v_call: TRBV6-5
cdr3_nt: TGTGCCAGCGTAGCGGGCGACGCGAGCACAGATACGCAGTATTTT
cdr3_aa: CASVAGDASTDTQYF

d_call: TRBD2
clone_size: NA
j_call: TRBJ2-7
v_call: TRBV12-5
cdr3_nt: TGTGCTAGTGGTTTGGCCGGGGGGTCTGGCGAGCAGTACTTC
cdr3_aa: CASGLAGGSGEQYF

d_call: NA
clone_size: NA
j_call: TRBJ1-1
v_call: TRBV6-5
cdr3_nt: TGTGCCAGCAGTATTACAGGGAACACTGAAGCTTTCTTT
cdr3_aa: CASSITGNTEAFF

d_call: NA
clone_size: NA
j_call: TRBJ1-1
v_call: TRBV2
cdr3_nt: TGTGCCAGCAATCAATCGCCTTCCTCTGAAGCTTTCTTT
cdr3_aa: CASNQSPSSEAFF

d_call: NA
clone_size: NA
j_call: TRBJ1-2
v_call: TRBV4-1
cdr3_nt: TGCGCCAGCAGCCAAGAAAAGGGGATGGGGTATGGCTACACCTTC
cdr3_aa: CASSQEKGMGYGYTF

d_call: TRBD2
clone_size: NA
j_call: TRBJ2-1
v_call: TRBV7-6
cdr3_nt: TGTGCCAGCAGCCATCTAGCGGGAGGAACGGCGGAGAGGAGTGAGCAGTTCTTC
cdr3_aa: CASSHLAGGTAERSEQFF

d_call: NA
clone_size: NA
j_call: TRBJ2-1
v_call: TRBV7-6
cdr3_nt: TGTGCCAGCAGCCCGAGGGGGGGGTGGAATGAGCAGTTCTTC
cdr3_aa: CASSPRGGWNEQFF

d_call: TRBD2
clone_size: NA
j_call: TRBJ2-1
v_call: TRBV28
cdr3_nt: TGTGCCAGCAGTTTCCACGGACTAGCGGGTGCAAATGAGCAGTTCTTC
cdr3_aa: CASSFHGLAGANEQFF

d_call: NA
clone_size: NA
j_call: TRBJ2-7
v_call: TRBV7-6
cdr3_nt: TGTGCCAGCAGCTCCCTCTGGGGGGCTCTCCACGAGCAGTACTTC
cdr3_aa: CASSSLWGALHEQYF

d_call: NA
clone_size: NA
j_call: TRBJ2-4
v_call: TRBV28
cdr3_nt: TGTGCCAGCAGTATGAGTCGAGGGAAAAACATTCAGTACTTC
cdr3_aa: CASSMSRGKNIQYF

d_call: NA
clone_size: NA
j_call: TRBJ2-7
v_call: TRBV20-1
cdr3_nt: TGCAGTGCTCGTTCCGGCTACGAGCAGTACTTC
cdr3_aa: CSARSGYEQYF

d_call: TRBD1
clone_size: NA
j_call: TRBJ2-4
v_call: TRBV27
cdr3_nt: TGTGCCAGCAGTGGGGGGACAGGGGGAAACATTCAGTACTTC
cdr3_aa: CASSGGTGGNIQYF

d_call: NA
clone_size: NA
j_call: TRBJ2-2
v_call: TRBV5-1
cdr3_nt: TGCGCCAGCAGCTTGGATTATCGTCGGGCGAACACCGGGGAGCTGTTTTTT
cdr3_aa: CASSLDYRRANTGELFF

d_call: TRBD2
clone_size: NA
j_call: TRBJ2-1
v_call: TRBV7-9
cdr3_nt: TGTGCCAGCAGCACGGGACTAGCGGAGAGTGGGCGCTCCTACAATGAGCAGTTCTTC
cdr3_aa: CASSTGLAESGRSYNEQFF

d_call: TRBD2
clone_size: NA
j_call: TRBJ2-1
v_call: TRBV4-1
cdr3_nt: TGCGCCAGCAGCCGAGGACTAGCGGGAGTGAATGAGCAGTTCTTC
cdr3_aa: CASSRGLAGVNEQFF

d_call: NA
clone_size: NA
j_call: TRBJ1-1
v_call: TRBV29-1
cdr3_nt: TGCAGCGTCCCACCTACAGGGACTGAAGCTTTCTTT
cdr3_aa: CSVPPTGTEAFF

d_call: NA
clone_size: NA
j_call: TRBJ1-3
v_call: TRBV18
cdr3_nt: TGTGCCAGCTCACCAATGTCAGCTGGAAACACCATATATTTT
cdr3_aa: CASSPMSAGNTIYF